The following is a TCR beta chain sequence with its context. Its specificity is unknown. The sample belongs to a study of cytomegalovirus exposure and HLA in healthy donors. Overall study results and limits: The authors confirmed in vitro that three CMV-associated chains were specific for CMV antigens. More than 150 TCR beta chains were listed as cytomegalovirus-associated.

The PCR contained 60 Vbeta and 13 Jbeta primers. Assay: immunoSEQ multiplex PCR; the TCRdb copy retains only in-frame clones and omits some. Among fewer than 200,000 clones listed, about 70% were seen once. V lost 0 bases and J lost 7; bases outside the gene matches: 5. Germline CDR1 SGHTA, CDR2 FQGNSA. The CDR3 extends over 15 amino acids. The rearrangement links TRBV7-2 to TRBJ2-3, with 9 bases that match TRBD2. Sequencing input: PBMCs. This TCR derives from a woman aged 35 to 49 in good health and CMV-seropositive. The CDR3 DNA reads TGTGCCAGCAGCTTAGCGCTCCTAGCGGGGAATACGCAGTATTTT. This encodes CASSLALLAGNTQYF.